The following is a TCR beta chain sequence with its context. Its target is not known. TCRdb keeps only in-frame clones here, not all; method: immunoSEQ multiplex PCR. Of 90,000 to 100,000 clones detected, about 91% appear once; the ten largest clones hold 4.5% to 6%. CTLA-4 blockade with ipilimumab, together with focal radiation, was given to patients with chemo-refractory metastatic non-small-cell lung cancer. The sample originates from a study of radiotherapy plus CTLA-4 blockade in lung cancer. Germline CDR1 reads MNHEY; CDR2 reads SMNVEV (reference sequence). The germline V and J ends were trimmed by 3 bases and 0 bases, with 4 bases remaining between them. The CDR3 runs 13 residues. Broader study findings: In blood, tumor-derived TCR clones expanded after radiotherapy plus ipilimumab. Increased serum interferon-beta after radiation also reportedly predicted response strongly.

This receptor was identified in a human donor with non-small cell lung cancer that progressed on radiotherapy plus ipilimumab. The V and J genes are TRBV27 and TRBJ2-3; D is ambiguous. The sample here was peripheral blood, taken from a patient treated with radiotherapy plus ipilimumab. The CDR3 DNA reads TGTGCCAGCAGTTTGGCAAGCACAGATACGCAGTATTTT. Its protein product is CASSLASTDTQYF.